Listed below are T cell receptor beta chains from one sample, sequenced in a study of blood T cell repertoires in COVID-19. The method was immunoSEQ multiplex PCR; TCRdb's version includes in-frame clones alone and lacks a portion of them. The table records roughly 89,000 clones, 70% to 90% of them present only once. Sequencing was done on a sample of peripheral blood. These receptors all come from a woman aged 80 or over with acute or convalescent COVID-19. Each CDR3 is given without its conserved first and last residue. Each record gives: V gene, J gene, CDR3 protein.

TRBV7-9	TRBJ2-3	ASRQGPDTQY
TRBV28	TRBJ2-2	ASRDQRILGQDDAGELF
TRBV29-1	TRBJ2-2	SVKSGTGSTGELF
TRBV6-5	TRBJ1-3	ASTKDRVTGNTIY
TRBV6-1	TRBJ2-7	ASSERGSQSYYEQY
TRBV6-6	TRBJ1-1	ASSYPRTDYTEAF
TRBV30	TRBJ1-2	AWTLQGRGGYT
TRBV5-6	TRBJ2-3	ASSIQSTDTQY
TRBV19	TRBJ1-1	ASSIGPGRNTEAF
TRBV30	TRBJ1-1	AWNRQDRAGGPQ
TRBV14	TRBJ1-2	ASSHKTGGGYGYT
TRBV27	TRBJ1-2	ASRRQGAHNYGYT
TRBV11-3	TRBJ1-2	ASSSGQGVRSYT
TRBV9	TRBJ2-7	ASSVDGRGSGEQY
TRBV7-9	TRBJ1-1	ASSLDAGRIAEAF
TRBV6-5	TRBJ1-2	ATLGGSGGYT
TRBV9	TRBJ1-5	ASSATGESDQPQH
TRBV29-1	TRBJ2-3	SVVMYTDTQY
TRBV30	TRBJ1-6	ARKGRANSPLH
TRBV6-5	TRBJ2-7	ASSYSPTDVRREQY